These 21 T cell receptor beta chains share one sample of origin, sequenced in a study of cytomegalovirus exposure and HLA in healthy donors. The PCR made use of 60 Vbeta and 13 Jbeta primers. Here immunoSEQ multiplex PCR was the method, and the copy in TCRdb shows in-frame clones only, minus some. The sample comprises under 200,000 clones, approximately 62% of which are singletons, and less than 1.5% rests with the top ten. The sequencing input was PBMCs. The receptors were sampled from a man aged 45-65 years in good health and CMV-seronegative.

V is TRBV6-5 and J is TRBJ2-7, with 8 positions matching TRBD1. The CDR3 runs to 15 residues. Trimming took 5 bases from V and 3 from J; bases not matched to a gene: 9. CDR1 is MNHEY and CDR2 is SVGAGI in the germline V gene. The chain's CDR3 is CASSTPGQGFYEQYF. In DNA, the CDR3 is TGTGCCAGCAGTACGCCCGGACAGGGCTTCTACGAGCAGTACTTC.

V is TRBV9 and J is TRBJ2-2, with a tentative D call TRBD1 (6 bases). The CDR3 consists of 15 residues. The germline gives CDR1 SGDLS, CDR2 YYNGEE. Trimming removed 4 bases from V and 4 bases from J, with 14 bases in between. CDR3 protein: CASSLHRAGTGELFF. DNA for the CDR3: TGTGCCAGCAGCCTACACAGGGCGGGCACCGGGGAGCTGTTTTTT.

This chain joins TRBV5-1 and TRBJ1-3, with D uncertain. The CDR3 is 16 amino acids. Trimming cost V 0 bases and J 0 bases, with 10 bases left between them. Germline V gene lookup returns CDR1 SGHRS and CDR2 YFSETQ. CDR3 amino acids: CASSLDMRVSGNTIYF. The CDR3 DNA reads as TGCGCCAGCAGCTTGGATATGAGGGTCTCTGGAAACACCATATATTTT. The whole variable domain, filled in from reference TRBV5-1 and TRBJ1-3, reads KAGVTQTPRYLIKTRGQQVTLSCSPISGHRSVSWYQQTPGQGLQFLFEYFSETQRNKGNFPGRFSGRQFSNSRSEMNVSTLELGDSALYLCASSLDMRVSGNTIYFGEGSWLTVV.

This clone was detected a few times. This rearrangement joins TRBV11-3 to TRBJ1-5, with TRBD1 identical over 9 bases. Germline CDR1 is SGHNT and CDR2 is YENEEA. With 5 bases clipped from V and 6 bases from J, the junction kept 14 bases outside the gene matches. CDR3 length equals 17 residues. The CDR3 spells CASSPRNNRDRVQPQHF. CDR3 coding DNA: TGTGCCAGCAGCCCCCGAAATAACAGGGACAGGGTTCAGCCCCAGCATTTT.

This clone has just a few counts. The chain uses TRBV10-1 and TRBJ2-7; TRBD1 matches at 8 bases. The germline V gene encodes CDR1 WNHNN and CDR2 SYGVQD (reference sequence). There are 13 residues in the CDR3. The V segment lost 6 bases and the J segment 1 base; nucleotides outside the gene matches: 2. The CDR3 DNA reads TGCGCCAGCAGGGGACAGGATTCCTACGAGCAGTACTTC. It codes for CASRGQDSYEQYF.

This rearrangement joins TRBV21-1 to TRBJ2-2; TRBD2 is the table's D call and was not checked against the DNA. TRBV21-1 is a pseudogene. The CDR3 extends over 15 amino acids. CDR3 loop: CASSSGREVTGELFF. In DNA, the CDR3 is TGTGCCAGCAGCAGTGGGAGGGAGGTCACCGGGGAGCTGTTTTTT.

The CDR3, as DNA: TGTGCCAGCAGTTCTGACAGGAGGACTGAAGCTTTCTTT. Protein: CASSSDRRTEAFF. The gene calls are TRBV2 and TRBJ1-1, with a tentative D call TRBD1 (6 bases). V gave up 5 bases and J gave up 5 bases, with 12 bases separating them. Germline CDR1 reads SNHLY; CDR2 reads FYNNEI. CDR3 length equals 13 residues.

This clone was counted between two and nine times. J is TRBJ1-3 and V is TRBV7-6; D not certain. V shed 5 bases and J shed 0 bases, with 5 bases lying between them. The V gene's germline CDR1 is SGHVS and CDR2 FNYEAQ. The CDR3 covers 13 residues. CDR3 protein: CASSPRSGNTIYF. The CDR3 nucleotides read TGTGCCAGCAGCCCCCGCTCTGGAAACACCATATATTTT.

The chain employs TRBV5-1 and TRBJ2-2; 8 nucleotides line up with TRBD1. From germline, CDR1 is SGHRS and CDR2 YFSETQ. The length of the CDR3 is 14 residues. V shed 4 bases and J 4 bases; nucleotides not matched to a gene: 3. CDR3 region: CASSLQGATGELFF. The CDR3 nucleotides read TGCGCCAGCAGCCTTCAGGGGGCCACCGGGGAGCTGTTTTTT.

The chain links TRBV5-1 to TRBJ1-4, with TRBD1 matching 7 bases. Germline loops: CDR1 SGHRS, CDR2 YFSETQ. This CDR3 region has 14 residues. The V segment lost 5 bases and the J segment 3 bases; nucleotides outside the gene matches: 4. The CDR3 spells CASREGAPNEKLFF. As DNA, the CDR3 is TGCGCCAGCAGAGAGGGGGCACCTAATGAAAAACTGTTTTTT.

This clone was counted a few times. In nucleotides, the CDR3 is TGTGCCAGCAGCTTAAATCTAGCGGGGGACACCGGGGAGCTGTTTTTT. It yields the protein CASSLNLAGDTGELFF. The chain employs TRBV11-1 and TRBJ2-2, with 10 nucleotides matching TRBD2. The germline CDR1 and CDR2 sequences are SGHAT and FQDESV (reference sequence). J gave up 3 bases and V 2 bases, and 3 bases lay outside the gene matches. The CDR3 has 16 residues.

The CDR3 coding sequence is TGTGCCAGCAGGAACCGGGACTGGTACAGTATCGATACGCAGTATTTT. It translates to CASRNRDWYSIDTQYF. The V gene is TRBV2, the J gene TRBJ2-3, with a possible D match to TRBD2 (6 bases). Germline V lookup: CDR1 SNHLY, CDR2 FYNNEI. This CDR3 has 16 amino acids. Trimming removed 6 bases at V and 6 bases at J, with 22 bases between.

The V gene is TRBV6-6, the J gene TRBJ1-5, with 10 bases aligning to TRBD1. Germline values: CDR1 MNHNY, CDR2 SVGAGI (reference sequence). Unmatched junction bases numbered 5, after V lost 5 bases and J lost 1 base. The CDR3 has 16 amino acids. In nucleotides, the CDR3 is TGTGCCAGCAGTCCTCGGACAGGGGGAAGCAATCAGCCCCAGCATTTT. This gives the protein CASSPRTGGSNQPQHF.

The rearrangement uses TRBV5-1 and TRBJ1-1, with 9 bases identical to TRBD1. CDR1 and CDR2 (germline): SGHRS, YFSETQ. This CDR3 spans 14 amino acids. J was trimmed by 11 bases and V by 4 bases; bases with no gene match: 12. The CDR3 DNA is TGCGCCAGCAGCGACACCGGGACAGGGTATTCCGCTTTCTTT. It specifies CASSDTGTGYSAFF.

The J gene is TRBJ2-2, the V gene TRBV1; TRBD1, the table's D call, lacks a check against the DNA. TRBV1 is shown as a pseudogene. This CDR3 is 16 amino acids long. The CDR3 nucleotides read TGCACCAGCAGCCAAGATTCCTTGGGCCGCACCGGGGAGCTGTTTTTT. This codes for CTSSQDSLGRTGELFF.

CDR3 in amino acids: CASSGKTGGKDTIYF. Here the CDR3 DNA reads TGCGCCAGCAGCGGGAAGACAGGGGGGAAAGACACCATATATTTT. This chain connects TRBV5-1 to TRBJ1-3; 9 bases fit TRBD1. Trimming removed 4 bases from V and 8 bases from J; junction bases left unmatched: 10. The CDR3 totals 15 residues. Germline V gives CDR1 SGHRS, CDR2 YFSETQ.

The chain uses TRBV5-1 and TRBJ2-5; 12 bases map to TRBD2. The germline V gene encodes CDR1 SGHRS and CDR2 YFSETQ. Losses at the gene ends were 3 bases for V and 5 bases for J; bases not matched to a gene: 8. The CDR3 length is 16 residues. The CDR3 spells CASSSTPGLAGETQYF. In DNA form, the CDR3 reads TGCGCCAGCAGCTCCACCCCGGGACTAGCGGGCGAGACCCAGTACTTC.

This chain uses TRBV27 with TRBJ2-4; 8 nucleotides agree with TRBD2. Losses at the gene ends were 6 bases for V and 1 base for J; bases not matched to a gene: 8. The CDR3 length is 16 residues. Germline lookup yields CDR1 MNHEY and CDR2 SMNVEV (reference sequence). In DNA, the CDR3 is TGTGCCAGCAGCCGGGAGGGGGGAATGGCCAAAAACATTCAGTACTTC. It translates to CASSREGGMAKNIQYF.

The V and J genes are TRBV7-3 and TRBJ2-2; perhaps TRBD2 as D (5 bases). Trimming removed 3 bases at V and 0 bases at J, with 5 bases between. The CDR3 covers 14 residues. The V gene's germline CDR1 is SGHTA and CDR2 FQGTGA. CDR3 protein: CASSLGANTGELFF. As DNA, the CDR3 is TGTGCCAGCAGCTTGGGAGCGAACACCGGGGAGCTGTTTTTT.

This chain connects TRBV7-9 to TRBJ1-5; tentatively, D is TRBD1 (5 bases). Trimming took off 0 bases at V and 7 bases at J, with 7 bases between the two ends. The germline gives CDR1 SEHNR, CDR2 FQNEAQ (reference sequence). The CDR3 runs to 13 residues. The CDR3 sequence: CASSLAGEQPQHF. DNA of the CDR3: TGTGCCAGCAGCTTAGCAGGGGAACAGCCCCAGCATTTT.

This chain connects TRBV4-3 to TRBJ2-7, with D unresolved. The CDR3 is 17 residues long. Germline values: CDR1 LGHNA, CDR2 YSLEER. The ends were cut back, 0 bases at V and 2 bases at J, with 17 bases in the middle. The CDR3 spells CASSQEARLGLTYEQYF. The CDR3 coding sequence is TGCGCCAGCAGCCAAGAAGCCCGATTGGGCCTAACCTACGAGCAGTACTTC.